This record looks at one T cell receptor (beta chain) sequence and its context. This entry comes from a study of cytomegalovirus exposure and HLA in healthy donors. This table comes from immunoSEQ multiplex PCR, and its TCRdb copy is limited to in-frame clones, with some not included. Altogether fewer than 80,000 clones are present, over 90% being singletons, with the ten largest covering more than 4%. Trimming took off 4 bases at V and 2 bases at J, with 12 bases between the two ends. Per germline, CDR1 MDHEN and CDR2 SYDVKM. The length of the CDR3 is 14 residues. V is TRBV28 and J is TRBJ2-7; D possibly corresponds to TRBD1 (5 bases). The TCR was taken from a woman in her late teens or twenties in good health and CMV-seropositive. The sequencing input was PBMCs. The CDR3 nucleotides read TGTGCCAGCAGTTCAACAGGTTCGACCTACGAGCAGTACTTC. The encoded protein is CASSSTGSTYEQYF.